This entry describes one T cell receptor (beta chain). Its antigen remains unknown. The protocol was immunoSEQ multiplex PCR, while the TCRdb copy is restricted to in-frame clones and leaves out a portion. This table holds 40,000 to 55,000 clones, around 94% found once. The V end lost 0 bases, the J end lost 1 base, and 9 bases lay between the germline ends. CDR1 is LNHDA and CDR2 is SQIVND in the germline V gene (reference sequence). The CDR3 spans 15 residues. The record originates from a study of T cell clonotyping in hematopoietic cell transplantation. Study results and caveats: Higher Inverse Simpson Index values in graft donor and pretransplant recipient predicted broader posttransplant TCR diversity. Recipient TCR diversity dropped after transplant; expanded clonotypes rose from day 30 to 180.

J is TRBJ2-5 and V is TRBV19; D not resolved. The sequence came from a woman between 50 and 59 years old in good health. Some clones in this sample may be carry-over from other donors' samples. Sequencing input: peripheral blood mononuclear cells. In DNA, the CDR3 is TGTGCCAGTAGTATAGAAGTAAGAATCCAAGAGACCCAGTACTTC. Residues: CASSIEVRIQETQYF.